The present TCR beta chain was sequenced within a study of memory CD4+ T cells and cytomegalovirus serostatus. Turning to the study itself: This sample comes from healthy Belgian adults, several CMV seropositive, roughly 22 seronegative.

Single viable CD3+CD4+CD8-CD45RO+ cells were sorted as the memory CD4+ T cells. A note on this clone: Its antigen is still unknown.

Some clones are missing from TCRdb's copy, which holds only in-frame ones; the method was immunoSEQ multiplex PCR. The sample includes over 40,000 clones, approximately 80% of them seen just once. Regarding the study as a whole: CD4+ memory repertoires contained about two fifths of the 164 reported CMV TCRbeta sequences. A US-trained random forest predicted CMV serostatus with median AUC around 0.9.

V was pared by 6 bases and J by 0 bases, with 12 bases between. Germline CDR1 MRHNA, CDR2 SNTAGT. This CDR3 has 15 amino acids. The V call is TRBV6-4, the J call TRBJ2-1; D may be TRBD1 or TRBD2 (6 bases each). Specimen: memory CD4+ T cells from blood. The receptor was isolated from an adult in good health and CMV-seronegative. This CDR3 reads CASRKGGSSYNEQFF. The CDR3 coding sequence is TGTGCCAGCAGGAAGGGGGGAAGCTCCTACAATGAGCAGTTCTTC.